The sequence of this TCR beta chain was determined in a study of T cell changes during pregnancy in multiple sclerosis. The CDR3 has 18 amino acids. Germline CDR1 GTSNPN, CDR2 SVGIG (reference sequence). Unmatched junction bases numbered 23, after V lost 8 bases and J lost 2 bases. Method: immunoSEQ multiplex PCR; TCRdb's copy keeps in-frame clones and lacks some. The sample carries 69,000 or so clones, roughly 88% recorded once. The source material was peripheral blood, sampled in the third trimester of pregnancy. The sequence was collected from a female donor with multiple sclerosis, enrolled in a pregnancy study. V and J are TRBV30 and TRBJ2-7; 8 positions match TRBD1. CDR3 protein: CAARVRELSRGRPYEQYF. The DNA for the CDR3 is TGTGCCGCGAGGGTGCGCGAGCTATCCAGGGGGCGGCCCTACGAGCAGTACTTC.